Sequencing of this TCR beta chain was carried out in a study of vaccination and CD4 T cells after COVID-19. Study-wide background: Collection of post-COVID samples occurred a median 101 days after diagnosis, spanning a range of 35 to 161.

The CDR3 has 17 residues. Trimming removed 0 bases at V and 1 base at J, with 14 bases between. Germline V gives CDR1 SGHNT, CDR2 YENEEA. The study sequenced cultured CD4+ T cell DNA using the Oncomine TCR Beta short-read assay. Each CDR3 protein gets one entry after TCRdb re-called the PCR reads with MiXCR. The table records approximately 20,000 distinct CDR3 sequences, roughly 23% of them present only once. Treatment given: roughly 11-day PBMC culture with coronavirus spike peptide pools or control peptides (ViraFEST assay). With regard to this clonotype: Its antigen is not identified.

The origin of this receptor is a human donor with COVID-19. The sequenced sample was cultured CD4+ T cells from blood. The rearrangement joins TRBV11-3 to TRBJ2-3; D ambiguous. The CDR3 here is CASSLDLVGEGTDTQYF. The CDR3 DNA sequence: TGTGCCAGCAGCTTAGATCTTGTGGGTGAGGGCACAGATACGCAGTATTTT.